The 22 T cell receptor beta chains presented below share a single source sample, sequenced in a study of control samples from healthy donors and cancer patients. Clones were read by immunoSEQ multiplex PCR, and TCRdb kept only the in-frame ones, dropping some. The repertoire includes around 55,000 clones, 95% to 96% of them detected once, and less than 1.1% sits in the top ten. The sequencing sample was made of blood. These receptors originate from a young woman in good health.

The chain couples TRBV21-1 to TRBJ1-3. TRBV21-1 is tagged as a pseudogene. The CDR3 sequence is 15 residues long. The DNA for the CDR3 is TGTGCCAGCAGCGTCCGAAACTCCTCTGGAAACACCATATATTTT. This gives the protein CASSVRNSSGNTIYF.

The chain carries TRBV9 and TRBJ2-1; D might be TRBD2 (5 bases). CDR1 SGDLS and CDR2 YYNGEE come from the germline V gene. This CDR3 has 14 amino acids. Deletions cut 2 bases from V and 7 bases from J, with 13 bases between. The CDR3 DNA sequence: TGTGCCAGCAGCGTCGGCGGGCAAGGGAATGAGCAGTTCTTC. Residues: CASSVGGQGNEQFF.

In its sample, this clone was seen once. The CDR3 DNA reads TGTGCCGGCCGGGACAGCCAAAACTATGGCTACACCTTC. Protein: CAGRDSQNYGYTF. V usage is TRBV28 and J usage is TRBJ1-2, with 7 bases lining up with TRBD1. After removal of 11 bases from V and 2 bases from J, the junction contained 8 bases not matched to a gene. Germline loops: CDR1 MDHEN, CDR2 SYDVKM. The CDR3 has 13 amino acids.

This chain links TRBV14 with TRBJ1-2; unclear D gene. V shed 4 bases and J shed 4 bases, with 16 bases lying between them. CDR1 and CDR2 from the germline V gene are SGHDN and FVKESK. The CDR3 sequence is 15 residues long. CDR3 in DNA: TGTGCCAGCAGCCCGGCCGTGGGCCTCAGCTATGGCTACACCTTC. Its protein is CASSPAVGLSYGYTF.

The chain has TRBV6-1 and TRBJ2-1; 8 bases are a match to TRBD2. V gave up 8 bases and J gave up 8 bases; unmatched junction bases: 8. In germline, CDR1 is MNHNS, CDR2 SASEGT. The CDR3 has 13 amino acids. CDR3 nucleotide sequence: TGTGCCAGCGCCGGGACTAGTATCGATGAGCAGTTCTTC. Encoded protein: CASAGTSIDEQFF.

This chain uses TRBV27 with TRBJ1-1; D call uncertain. Germline values: CDR1 MNHEY, CDR2 SMNVEV (reference sequence). The CDR3 covers 13 residues. Trimming stripped 6 bases from V and 0 bases from J, with 8 bases between. The CDR3 loop reads CASRPYLNTEAFF. The DNA of the CDR3 is TGTGCCAGCAGACCTTATCTGAACACTGAAGCTTTCTTT.

This chain connects TRBV5-4 to TRBJ2-7; 8 nucleotides agree with TRBD2. The germline CDR1 and CDR2 sequences are SGHNT and YYREEE (reference sequence). After removal of 2 bases from V and 3 bases from J, the junction contained 13 bases not matched to a gene. The CDR3 is 17 amino acids. CDR3 sequence: CASSLGGTGGGGYEQYF. In DNA form, the CDR3 reads TGTGCCAGCAGCTTAGGGGGGACGGGGGGGGGCGGCTACGAGCAGTACTTC.

The V gene is TRBV19, the J gene TRBJ1-4, with TRBD1 identical over 9 bases. V dropped 3 bases and J dropped 4; count of bases not matched to a gene: 6. Germline-derived CDR1 and CDR2 are LNHDA and SQIVND (reference sequence). The length of the CDR3 is 16 residues. The DNA for the CDR3 is TGTGCCAGTAGTATTTTTGCGGGACAGGGTAATGAAAAACTGTTTTTT. This sequence encodes CASSIFAGQGNEKLFF.

CDR3 sequence: CASGSRLAHEQYF. The DNA of the CDR3 is TGTGCTAGTGGTTCACGACTAGCCCACGAGCAGTACTTC. J is TRBJ2-7 and V is TRBV12-5; 7 nucleotides line up with TRBD2. Unmatched junction bases numbered 5, after V lost 4 bases and J lost 5 bases. Germline CDR1 is LGHNT and CDR2 is FRNRAP. The CDR3 has 13 amino acids.

The chain couples TRBV10-2 to TRBJ2-5; 8 bases line up with TRBD2. CDR1 is WSHSY, CDR2 SAAADI, per germline. J gave up 2 bases and V 2 bases, and 1 base lay outside the gene matches. The CDR3 is made up of 14 amino acids. The DNA for the CDR3 is TGCGCCAGCAGTGAGCGGGGGGGGCAAGAGACCCAGTACTTC. It codes for CASSERGGQETQYF.

The rearrangement links TRBV6-2 or TRBV6-3 to TRBJ1-2; 7 nucleotides align to TRBD1. After removal of 5 bases from V and 5 bases from J, the junction contained 14 bases not matched to a gene. This CDR3 spans 16 amino acids. CDR1 is MNHEY and CDR2 is SVGEGT in the germline V gene. This chain's CDR3 is CASSPLPDRVGYGYTF. The CDR3, as DNA: TGTGCCAGCAGTCCGCTCCCCGACAGGGTCGGGTATGGCTACACCTTC.

The genes are TRBV9 and TRBJ1-1, with D unresolved. In germline, CDR1 is SGDLS, CDR2 YYNGEE. V was trimmed by 0 bases and J by 0 bases, leaving 9 bases between them. This CDR3 region has 15 residues. CDR3 in amino acids: CASSVDGNLNTEAFF. For the CDR3, the DNA is TGTGCCAGCAGCGTAGACGGGAACTTGAACACTGAAGCTTTCTTT. The full variable domain, with the rest looked up from reference TRBV9 and TRBJ1-1, is DSGVTQTPKHLITATGQRVTLRCSPRSGDLSVYWYQQSLDQGLQFLIQYYNGEERAKGNILERFSAQQFPDLHSELNLSSLELGDSALYFCASSVDGNLNTEAFFGQGTRLTVV.

The chain couples TRBV4-2 to TRBJ1-1; TRBD1 agrees at 7 bases. J lost 3 bases, V lost 2 bases, and 6 bases had no gene match. Germline CDR1 and CDR2: LGHNA and YNFKEQ. The CDR3 length is 15 residues. The CDR3 bases are TGTGCCAGCAGCCAAACAGGGGAAGGACACACTGAAGCTTTCTTT. It codes for CASSQTGEGHTEAFF.

V and J are TRBV15 and TRBJ2-7, with TRBD2 identical over 7 bases. V lost 8 bases, J lost 1 base, and 8 bases stayed unmatched. Germline V lookup: CDR1 LNHNV, CDR2 YYDKDF (reference sequence). The CDR3 runs 14 residues. DNA for the CDR3: TGTGCCACCGGGGAGGGACCGAGATCCTACGAGCAGTACTTC. The encoded protein is CATGEGPRSYEQYF. Looking up the rest from reference TRBV15 and TRBJ2-7 gives the full variable domain: DAMVIQNPRYQVTQFGKPVTLSCSQTLNHNVMYWYQQKSSQAPKLLFHYYDKDFNNEADTPDNFQSRRPNTSFCFLDIRSPGLGDTAMYLCATGEGPRSYEQYFGPGTRLTVT.

The chain uses TRBV6-5 and TRBJ2-5; no clear D. Germline assignment: CDR1 MNHEY and CDR2 SVGAGI. The CDR3 extends over 13 amino acids. Trimming left V 7 bases short and J 3 bases short, with 12 bases between. The CDR3: CASTGTSEETQYF. The CDR3 DNA sequence: TGTGCCAGCACAGGAACTTCAGAAGAGACCCAGTACTTC.

The gene calls are TRBV30 and TRBJ1-5; D gene uncertain. The CDR3 has 13 residues. Between the trimmed V and J ends, which lost 4 bases and 2 bases, there was a span of 9 bases. The germline CDR1 and CDR2 sequences are GTSNPN and SVGIG (reference sequence). Written as DNA, the CDR3 is TGTGCCTGGAATGTAGGTGGCAATCAGCCCCAGCATTTT. Translated, it gives CAWNVGGNQPQHF.

The V gene is TRBV4-2, the J gene TRBJ1-3; D ambiguous. Germline CDR1 LGHNA, CDR2 YNFKEQ. The CDR3 length is 16 residues. V was trimmed by 5 bases and J by 4 bases, leaving 18 bases between them. The CDR3 loop is CASSGGDGTGGNTIYF. CDR3 nucleotides: TGTGCCAGCAGCGGTGGGGATGGAACTGGCGGAAACACCATATATTTT.

V is TRBV3-1 (or the pseudogene TRBV3-2) and J is TRBJ1-1; no clear D. Trimming shortened V by 1 base and J by 1 base, and 19 bases separated the two germline ends. From germline, CDR1 is LGHDT and CDR2 YNNKEL (reference sequence). The CDR3 covers 18 residues. The CDR3 is CASSQGLRRRSENTEAFF. The CDR3 nucleotides are TGTGCCAGCAGCCAAGGCCTGCGGCGGAGGTCTGAGAACACTGAAGCTTTCTTT.

J is TRBJ2-1 and V is TRBV9; D is perhaps TRBD2 (6 bases). This CDR3 is built from 18 residues. V was clipped by 0 bases and J by 2 bases, with 18 bases between them. Germline lookup yields CDR1 SGDLS and CDR2 YYNGEE. The chain's CDR3 is CASSVAPQAGRTYNEQFF. For the CDR3, the DNA is TGTGCCAGCAGCGTAGCTCCTCAGGCGGGACGGACCTACAATGAGCAGTTCTTC. The whole variable domain, filled in from reference TRBV9 and TRBJ2-1, reads DSGVTQTPKHLITATGQRVTLRCSPRSGDLSVYWYQQSLDQGLQFLIQYYNGEERAKGNILERFSAQQFPDLHSELNLSSLELGDSALYFCASSVAPQAGRTYNEQFFGPGTRLTVL.

This clone was seen a single time. The J gene is TRBJ1-3, the V gene TRBV7-8; a weak D match, TRBD1 (6 bases). Trimming shortened V by 5 bases and J by 5 bases, and 16 bases separated the two germline ends. The CDR3 has 15 residues. The germline V gene has CDR1 SGHVS and CDR2 FQNEAQ. DNA of the CDR3: TGTGCCAGCAGCAACCTGCCCCAGGGGAGAAACACCATATATTTT. Amino acid sequence: CASSNLPQGRNTIYF.

The CDR3 nucleotides read TGTGCCAGCAGCTCCGAGGGACGAACAAATGAGCAGTTCTTC. Protein sequence: CASSSEGRTNEQFF. The chain is built from TRBV7-3 and TRBJ2-1, with D perhaps matching TRBD1 or TRBD2 (5 bases each). Trimming took off 4 bases at V and 7 bases at J, with 14 bases between the two ends. CDR3 length equals 14 residues. Germline V CDR1 and CDR2: SGHTA, FQGTGA.

V and J are TRBV12-3 or TRBV12-4 and TRBJ1-1; unclear D gene. The CDR3 is 12 amino acids. Trimming removed 6 bases from V and 0 bases from J, with 5 bases in between. The CDR3 loop reads CASRRLNTEAFF. CDR3 DNA sequence: TGTGCCAGCAGGAGACTGAACACTGAAGCTTTCTTT.